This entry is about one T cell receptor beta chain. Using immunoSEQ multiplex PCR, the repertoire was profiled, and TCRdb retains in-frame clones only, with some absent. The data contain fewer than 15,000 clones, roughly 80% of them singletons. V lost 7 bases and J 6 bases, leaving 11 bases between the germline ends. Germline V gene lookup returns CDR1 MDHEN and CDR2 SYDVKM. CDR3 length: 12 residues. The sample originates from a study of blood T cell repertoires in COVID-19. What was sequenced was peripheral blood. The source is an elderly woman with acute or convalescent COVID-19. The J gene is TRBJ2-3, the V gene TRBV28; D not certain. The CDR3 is CASNLSWDTQYF. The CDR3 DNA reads TGTGCCAGCAACCTCAGTTGGGATACGCAGTATTTT.